These 8 T cell receptor beta chains were sequenced from one sample in a study of beta chain features in type 1 diabetes. Study-level findings and limits: Moderate but significant shortening of TCRB CDR3s was recorded in all four CD4+ subsets from Type 1 diabetes patients.

The antigens for these receptors are not known. What was sequenced were expressed TCRB transcripts, since all of the isolated RNA had been reverse transcribed. The method was immunoSEQ multiplex PCR; TCRdb's version includes in-frame clones alone and lacks a portion of them. Of over 40,000 clones in the sample, about 66% are singletons; the top ten hold more than 2%. The sequenced sample was Tregs from blood. These receptors originate from a woman between 18 and 29 years old with type 1 diabetes.

This sequence joins TRBV6-1 and TRBJ2-7; D may be TRBD1 (5 bases). The CDR3 has 13 residues. Germline assignment: CDR1 MNHNS and CDR2 SASEGT. V was shortened by 8 bases and J by 3 bases, with 14 bases between the two germline ends. CDR3 region: CASSPVTVYEQYF. DNA for the CDR3: TGTGCCAGCTCGCCCGTGACAGTCTACGAGCAGTACTTC.

This chain joins TRBV19 and TRBJ1-1; D perhaps matches TRBD1 (6 bases). Per the germline V gene, CDR1 is LNHDA and CDR2 is SQIVND (reference sequence). V was trimmed by 5 bases and J by 0 bases, leaving 22 bases between them. This CDR3 region has 18 residues. The DNA of the CDR3 is TGTGCCAGTAGTCTTATCTACCGGGACACGTCCATGAACACTGAAGCTTTCTTT. Protein product: CASSLIYRDTSMNTEAFF.

V and J are TRBV25-1 and TRBJ2-1; TRBD2 aligns across 9 bases. The CDR3 extends over 15 amino acids. J was trimmed by 5 bases and V by 2 bases; bases with no gene match: 4. The germline V gene has CDR1 MGHDK and CDR2 SYGVNS. CDR3 coding DNA: TGTGCCAGCAGTGAAATGGGACTAGCCAACAATGAGCAGTTCTTC. This gives the protein CASSEMGLANNEQFF.

J is TRBJ1-3 and V is TRBV28; the D is unclear. Germline CDR1 reads MDHEN; CDR2 reads SYDVKM. The CDR3 contains 11 residues. Trimming pared 7 bases from V and 7 bases from J, leaving 8 bases between. For the CDR3, the DNA is TGTGCCAGCACCTCCTCCAACACCATATATTTT. Translating it yields CASTSSNTIYF.

This chain links TRBV7-2 with TRBJ2-3; TRBD2 aligns across 7 bases. J gave up 8 bases and V 5 bases, and 4 bases lay outside the gene matches. Looked up from germline, CDR1 is SGHTA and CDR2 is FQGNSA. The CDR3 length is 12 residues. CDR3 nucleotide sequence: TGTGCCAGCAGCACACGGACTAGTACGCAGTATTTT. Translation gives CASSTRTSTQYF.

This clone was counted a single time. V is TRBV5-1 and J is TRBJ2-5, with 12 bases that match TRBD2. Germline values: CDR1 SGHRS, CDR2 YFSETQ. Unmatched junction bases numbered 10, after V lost 8 bases and J lost 5 bases. This CDR3 is 15 amino acids long. The CDR3 is CASTRLAGVGETQYF. For the CDR3, the DNA is TGCGCCAGTACGAGACTAGCGGGGGTTGGTGAGACCCAGTACTTC. Complete variable domain (other parts from reference TRBV5-1 and TRBJ2-5): KAGVTQTPRYLIKTRGQQVTLSCSPISGHRSVSWYQQTPGQGLQFLFEYFSETQRNKGNFPGRFSGRQFSNSRSEMNVSTLELGDSALYLCASTRLAGVGETQYFGPGTRLLVL.

This CDR3 reads CASSNTGAGNTIYF. The CDR3 nucleotides are TGTGCCAGCAGCAACACAGGGGCCGGAAACACCATATATTTT. The rearrangement uses TRBV5-4 and TRBJ1-3; 7 bases fit TRBD1. V lost 4 bases to trimming and J lost 4 bases; unmatched junction nucleotides: 5. The CDR3 runs 14 residues. Germline values: CDR1 SGHNT, CDR2 YYREEE (reference sequence).

CDR3 nucleotide sequence: TGTGCCAGCAGCTTCCGGGGGGATAACACCGGGGAGCTGTTTTTT. This translates into CASSFRGDNTGELFF. The gene calls are TRBV5-5 and TRBJ2-2, with 7 bases matching TRBD2. CDR1 is SGHKS, CDR2 YYEKEE, per germline (reference sequence). V was pared by 2 bases and J by 2 bases, with 3 bases of the junction left unmatched. The CDR3 is made up of 15 amino acids.